This TCR beta chain stems from a study of blood T cell repertoires in COVID-19. At the level of the study: From the United States, Italy and Spain came samples of acute and convalescent COVID-19. From T cells, B-cell-depleted T cells, or PBMCs came the material, which was cDNA or gDNA.

The CDR3 length is 16 residues. As handled by the study authors: Quantification of nucleated cells was approximated via reference gene primer amplification. TCRdb's table, derived via immunoSEQ multiplex PCR, lists solely in-frame clones and lacks some. V, J and clone size are taken as reported in that table, and D and trimming were inferred from the DNA itself. The table records approximately 150,000 clones, about 83% of them present only once. V usage is TRBV12-1 and J usage is TRBJ2-7; TRBD1, the D gene given by the table, was not confirmed from the DNA. TRBV12-1 is assigned pseudogene status. The sample was peripheral blood. The receptor's source is a human donor in a cohort sampled during active COVID-19. The CDR3 DNA reads TGTGCCAGCAGCTTTGAGGAGGGGGCAGGGGTCCACGAGCAGTACTTC. Translated: CASSFEEGAGVHEQYF.